A selection of T cell receptor beta chains follows, all from one sample in a study of T-cell reconstitution after alpha-beta-depleted transplantation in children. Each CDR3 protein is one row after TCRdb ran MiXCR on the PCR reads. The data show about 980,000 distinct CDR3 sequences, around 30% seen once. The sample was PBMCs, mostly from graft donor cells, taken 360 days after TCRalphabeta/CD19-depleted stem cell transplant. Every receptor here comes from a boy in the first two years of life who had a stem cell transplant for SCID, so the T cells may come from the graft donor. Each CDR3 is given with its conserved first and last residue. A D gene is named only where the DNA matches it firmly. Rows may omit the clone size; those that give it use once, few, many or a size class.

size,V,J,D,CDR3,DNA
-,TRBV10-3,TRBJ2-7,TRBD2,CAIRRLGLAGGLDEQYF,TGTGCCATCAGGAGGCTGGGACTAGCGGGGGGCCTCGACGAGCAGTACTTC
few,TRBV29-1,TRBJ1-1,TRBD1,CSVESPGQGTEAFF,TGCAGCGTTGAGTCACCCGGACAGGGAACTGAAGCTTTCTTT
-,TRBV2,TRBJ2-3,-,CASKPLVPDTQYF,TGTGCCAGCAAACCCTTGGTCCCAGATACGCAGTATTTT
few,TRBV28,TRBJ2-5,TRBD2,CASSGGEGAETQYF,TGTGCCAGCAGCGGCGGGGAGGGAGCGGAGACCCAGTACTTC
-,TRBV20-1,TRBJ2-3,TRBD2,CSAWTSGGKGDTQYF,TGCAGTGCTTGGACTAGCGGGGGAAAAGGAGATACGCAGTATTTT
-,TRBV7-9,TRBJ1-1,-,CASSWGAAGNTEAFF,TGTGCCAGCAGCTGGGGGGCAGCGGGGAACACTGAAGCTTTCTTT
-,TRBV12-3/TRBV12-4,TRBJ2-7,-,CASSPGLGVFSYEQYF,TGTGCCAGCAGCCCCGGGTTGGGGGTATTCTCCTACGAGCAGTACTTC
many,TRBV6-5,TRBJ2-6,-,CASSYLTGSGANVLTF,TGTGCCAGCAGTTACCTTACAGGGTCTGGGGCCAACGTCCTGACTTTC
-,TRBV13,TRBJ2-1,TRBD1,CASSFSQGDLSYNEQFF,TGTGCCAGCAGCTTCTCCCAGGGGGACCTCTCCTACAATGAGCAGTTCTTC
many,TRBV4-1,TRBJ2-6,-,CASSPPTGANVLTF,TGCGCCAGCAGCCCCCCTACTGGGGCCAACGTCCTGACTTTC
-,TRBV7-9,TRBJ1-2,-,CASSLAGTGYGGYTF,TGTGCCAGCAGCTTAGCGGGTACAGGGTATGGTGGCTACACCTTC
few,TRBV20-1,TRBJ2-1,TRBD2,CSARLAGDRNEQFF,TGCAGTGCGAGACTAGCGGGGGACAGGAATGAGCAGTTCTTC
-,TRBV28,TRBJ2-3,TRBD2,CASSLASSGGDTQYF,TGTGCCAGCAGTTTAGCATCCTCCGGGGGGGATACGCAGTATTTT
-,TRBV15,TRBJ2-1,-,CATSRVKQGNEQFF,TGTGCCACCAGCAGAGTAAAACAGGGCAATGAGCAGTTCTTC
-,TRBV6-5,TRBJ2-5,-,CASSSQDRWYQETQYF,TGTGCCAGCAGTTCCCAGGACAGATGGTACCAAGAGACCCAGTACTTC
few,TRBV2,TRBJ1-2,TRBD1,CASSDPGTGGYGYTF,TGTGCCAGCAGCGACCCCGGGACAGGGGGCTATGGCTACACCTTC
-,TRBV24-1,TRBJ2-5,TRBD2,CATSDSRDSPVAAGGMETQYF,TGTGCCACCAGTGATTCACGGGACTCTCCGGTAGCAGCGGGGGGGATGGAGACCCAGTACTTC
few,TRBV20-1,TRBJ2-2,TRBD1,CSARARQGINTGELFF,TGCAGTGCTAGGGCTCGACAGGGGATAAACACCGGGGAGCTGTTTTTT
few,TRBV10-2,TRBJ2-3,TRBD2,CASTVAGGPGTDTQYF,TGCGCCAGCACCGTAGCGGGGGGGCCCGGCACAGATACGCAGTATTTT
few,TRBV29-1,TRBJ2-7,-,CSVEGDNPYEQYF,TGCAGCGTTGAAGGGGACAACCCCTACGAGCAGTACTTC
-,TRBV7-9,TRBJ1-2,-,CASRPEGGKGGNGYTF,TGTGCCAGCAGGCCCGAGGGGGGCAAAGGGGGAAATGGCTACACCTTC
-,TRBV5-1,TRBJ2-1,-,CASSQGWNNEQFF,TGCGCCAGCAGCCAGGGTTGGAACAATGAGCAGTTCTTC
-,TRBV28,TRBJ1-1,TRBD1,CASTLPGTAIEAFF,TGTGCCAGCACCCTACCCGGGACAGCGATCGAAGCTTTCTTT
-,TRBV7-2,TRBJ2-1,-,CASSERRGDNEQFF,TGTGCCAGCAGCGAACGCAGGGGCGACAATGAGCAGTTCTTC
-,TRBV5-5,TRBJ1-6,-,CASRLGTEDNSPLHF,TGTGCCAGCAGACTTGGGACCGAGGATAATTCACCCCTCCACTTT
few,TRBV6-1,TRBJ2-3,TRBD2,CASSDISGARSDTQYF,TGTGCCAGCAGCGATATTAGCGGGGCCCGTTCAGATACGCAGTATTTT
-,TRBV2,TRBJ2-1,TRBD1,CASSSRPGGIGNEQFF,TGTGCCAGCAGTTCCAGACCAGGGGGAATAGGGAATGAGCAGTTCTTC
few,TRBV20-1,TRBJ2-4,-,CSASRDGRNIQYF,TGCAGTGCTAGCCGGGACGGGCGGAACATTCAGTACTTC
-,TRBV4-1,TRBJ2-5,-,CASSQDRVAGAWETQYF,TGCGCCAGCAGCCAAGATCGTGTCGCCGGGGCTTGGGAGACCCAGTACTTC
-,TRBV4-3,TRBJ1-1,-,CASSYSISDTEAFF,TGCGCCAGCAGCTACTCGATTTCGGACACTGAAGCTTTCTTT
few,TRBV29-1,TRBJ1-1,-,CSVEWPRNTEAFF,TGCAGCGTTGAATGGCCGAGGAACACTGAAGCTTTCTTT
-,TRBV6-1,TRBJ2-1,TRBD2,CASSGVGLAENEQFF,TGTGCCAGCAGCGGAGTAGGACTAGCGGAAAATGAGCAGTTCTTC
few,TRBV29-1,TRBJ2-1,TRBD2,CSVPGTSGIYNEQFF,TGCAGCGTCCCCGGGACTAGCGGAATATACAATGAGCAGTTCTTC
-,TRBV20-1,TRBJ2-1,TRBD2,CSARDTGTSRLNEQFF,TGCAGTGCTAGAGATACCGGGACTAGCAGGCTCAATGAGCAGTTCTTC
-,TRBV12-3/TRBV12-4,TRBJ1-1,-,CASSPLGPTEAFF,TGTGCCAGCAGTCCCCTGGGGCCCACTGAAGCTTTCTTT
many,TRBV9,TRBJ2-3,-,CASSGGGDTQYF,TGTGCCAGCAGCGGGGGAGGAGATACGCAGTATTTT
-,TRBV5-6,TRBJ2-7,TRBD2,CASSLDGGAVDEQYF,TGTGCCAGCAGCTTGGACGGGGGGGCCGTCGACGAGCAGTACTTC
-,TRBV6-2/TRBV6-3,TRBJ2-3,-,CASSYLSTITDTQYF,TGTGCCAGCAGTTACCTGTCCACGATCACAGATACGCAGTATTTT
few,TRBV20-1,TRBJ2-7,-,CSATSVQYEQYF,TGCAGTGCTACCTCGGTCCAATACGAGCAGTACTTC
few,TRBV4-3,TRBJ2-3,-,CASSQGWTATDTQYF,TGCGCCAGCAGCCAAGGCTGGACTGCGACTGATACGCAGTATTTT
many,TRBV6-4,TRBJ1-1,-,CASSPANTEAFF,TGTGCCAGCAGCCCAGCGAACACTGAAGCTTTCTTT
few,TRBV12-3/TRBV12-4,TRBJ2-1,-,CASSFLKSSYNEQFF,TGTGCCAGCAGTTTCCTCAAAAGCTCCTACAATGAGCAGTTCTTC
few,TRBV5-1,TRBJ1-4,-,CASSWDGQRGNEKLFF,TGCGCCAGCAGCTGGGACGGACAGCGGGGAAATGAAAAACTGTTTTTT
once,TRBV28,TRBJ2-5,-,CASSGPGPDPAAYQETQYF,TGTGCCAGCAGTGGCCCGGGCCCAGATCCCGCCGCGTACCAAGAGACCCAGTACTTC
-,TRBV11-2,TRBJ1-4,-,CASSLIAGGWSEKLFF,TGTGCCAGCAGCTTAATAGCGGGGGGCTGGAGTGAAAAACTGTTTTTT